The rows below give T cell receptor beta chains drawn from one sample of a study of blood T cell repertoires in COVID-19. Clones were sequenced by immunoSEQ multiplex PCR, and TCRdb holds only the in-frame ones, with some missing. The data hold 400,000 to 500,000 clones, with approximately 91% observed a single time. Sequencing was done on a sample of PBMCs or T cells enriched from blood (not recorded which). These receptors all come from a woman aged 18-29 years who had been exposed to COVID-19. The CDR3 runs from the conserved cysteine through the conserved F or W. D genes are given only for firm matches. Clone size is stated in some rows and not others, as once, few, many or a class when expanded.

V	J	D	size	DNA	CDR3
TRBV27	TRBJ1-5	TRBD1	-	TGTGCCAGCAGACAGGGGGCGAATAATCAGCCCCAGCATTTT	CASRQGANNQPQHF
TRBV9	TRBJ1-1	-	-	TGTGCCAGCAACCGAGGCAGGGGCGTTCAAATCAACACTGAAGCTTTCTTT	CASNRGRGVQINTEAFF
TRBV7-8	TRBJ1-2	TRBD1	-	TGTGCCAGCAGCTTACTAGGGACAGGGGACTCTCTCGGCTACACCTTC	CASSLLGTGDSLGYTF
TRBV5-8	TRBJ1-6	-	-	TGTGCCAGCAGCCAGGAGGGAGGGGCCCTTTTATCCAATTCACCCCTCCACTTT	CASSQEGGALLSNSPLHF
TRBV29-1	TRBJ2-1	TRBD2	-	TGCAGCGTGACCTCCGGGACTAGAACCAATGAGCAGTTCTTC	CSVTSGTRTNEQFF
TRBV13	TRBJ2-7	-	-	TGTGCCAGCAGCTTTGTACAGGCCCCTTCCTACGAGCAGTACTTC	CASSFVQAPSYEQYF
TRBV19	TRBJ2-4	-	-	TGTGCCAGTAGTATCGTTGTTCTAGCCAAAAACATTCAGTACTTC	CASSIVVLAKNIQYF
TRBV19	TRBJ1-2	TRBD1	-	TGTGCCAGTAGTATAGAGAGGGGGCACTATGGCTACACCTTC	CASSIERGHYGYTF
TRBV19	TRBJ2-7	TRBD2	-	TGTGCCAGTAGTATGCTAGCGGGAGGGCCTGGCGAGCAGTACTTC	CASSMLAGGPGEQYF
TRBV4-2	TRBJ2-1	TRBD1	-	TGTGCCAGCAGCTCCAGACAGGGCGACGTTGAGCAGTTCTTC	CASSSRQGDVEQFF
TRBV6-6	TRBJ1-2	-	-	TGTGCCAGCAGTCCGAGGGCGCTCCTCCCTAACTATGGCTACACCTTC	CASSPRALLPNYGYTF
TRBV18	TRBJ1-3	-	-	TGTGCCAGCTCACCATTGGACAGCTCTGGAAACACCATATATTTT	CASSPLDSSGNTIYF
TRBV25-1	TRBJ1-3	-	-	TGTGCCAGCAGGGGGGGACTATCTGGAAACACCATATATTTT	CASRGGLSGNTIYF
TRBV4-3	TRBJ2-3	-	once	TGCGCCAGCAGCCAGGTGCTAGTTGGAGATACGCAGTATTTT	CASSQVLVGDTQYF
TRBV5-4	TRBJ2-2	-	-	TGTGCCAGCAGCTTCGTAGGCGGGCGCACCGGGGAGCTGTTTTTT	CASSFVGGRTGELFF
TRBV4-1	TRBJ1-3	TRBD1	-	TGCGCCAGCAGGAGGACAGGCCTCTCTGGAAACACCATATATTTT	CASRRTGLSGNTIYF
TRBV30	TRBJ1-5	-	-	TGTGCCTGGAGTCGGGGAGGGGAGGGTCAGCCCCAGCATTTT	CAWSRGGEGQPQHF
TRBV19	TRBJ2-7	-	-	TGTGCCAGTAGTAGAGCGGTCTCCTACGAGCAGTACTTC	CASSRAVSYEQYF
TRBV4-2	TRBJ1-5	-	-	TGTGCCAGCAGCCAAGATCGGGCAGGGGGCAATCAGCCCCAGCATTTT	CASSQDRAGGNQPQHF
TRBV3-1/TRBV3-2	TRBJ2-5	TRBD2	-	TGTGCCAGCAGCCAAGATAAGGGACTAGCTTACCAAGAGACCCAGTACTTC	CASSQDKGLAYQETQYF
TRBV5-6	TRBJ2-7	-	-	TGTGCCACCTTCCAAAGAGGAGGGGAAACCTACGAGCAGTACTTC	CATFQRGGETYEQYF
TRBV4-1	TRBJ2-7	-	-	TGCGCCAGCAGCCAAGATAGGGGTTTCGGCTACGAGCAGTACTTC	CASSQDRGFGYEQYF
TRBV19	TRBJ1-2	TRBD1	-	TGTGCCAGTAGTATGCCAACAGGGGGAGGTGGCTACACCTTC	CASSMPTGGGGYTF
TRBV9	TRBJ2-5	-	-	TGTGCCAACCAAGGGGCGCAAGAGACCCAGTACTTC	CANQGAQETQYF
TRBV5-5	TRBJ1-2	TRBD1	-	TGTGCCAGCAGCTTGCGATACACAGCTTATGGACAGGGCGGGTATGGCTACACCTTC	CASSLRYTAYGQGGYGYTF
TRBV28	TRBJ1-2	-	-	TGTGCCAGCAGACCCCCCCCGGGACAAAAAGACACTAACTATGGCTACACCTTC	CASRPPPGQKDTNYGYTF
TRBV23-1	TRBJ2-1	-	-	TGCGCCAGCAGTCGCTCAACCAGGGCCTGGTACAATGAGCAGTTCTTC	CASSRSTRAWYNEQFF
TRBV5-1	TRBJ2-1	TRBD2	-	TGCGCCAGCAGCTTGGGGCGGGGGAATGAGCAGTTCTTC	CASSLGRGNEQFF
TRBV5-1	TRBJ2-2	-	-	TGCGCCAGCAGCCTCACAGTATCCGGGGAGCTGTTTTTT	CASSLTVSGELFF
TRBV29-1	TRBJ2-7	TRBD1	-	TGCAGCGCAAAGCCGGGACAGGGGATCTACGAGCAGTACTTC	CSAKPGQGIYEQYF
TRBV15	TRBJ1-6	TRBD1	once	TGTGCCACCAGCAGAACTCGTCCGTTCACAGGGGCGAGCTCCTATAATTCACCCCTCCACTTT	CATSRTRPFTGASSYNSPLHF
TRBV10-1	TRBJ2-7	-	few	TGCGCCAGCAGTGAGTTCCGGGGTTCCTACGAGCAGTACTTC	CASSEFRGSYEQYF
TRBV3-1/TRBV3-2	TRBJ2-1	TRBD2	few	TGTGCCAGCAGCCAAGTTCGCCGGGAGGGCCAACAACCCCCCCACTACAATGAGCAGTTCTTC	CASSQVRREGQQPPHYNEQFF
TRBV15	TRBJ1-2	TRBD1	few	TGTGCCACCAGCAGAGAGGGACAGGGGTTGGTCTACACCTTC	CATSREGQGLVYTF
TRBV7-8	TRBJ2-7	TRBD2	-	TGTGCCAGCAGCTTAGGGACTAGCGGGCCTTGGGGAAACGAGCAGTACTTC	CASSLGTSGPWGNEQYF
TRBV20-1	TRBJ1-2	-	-	TGCAGTGCTATTACAGGGTTTGGCTACACCTTC	CSAITGFGYTF
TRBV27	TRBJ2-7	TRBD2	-	TGTGCCAGCAGTTTATCGGCGGGGGCCCCCGGGACTAGCGGGAGGAGTAACGAGCAGTACTTC	CASSLSAGAPGTSGRSNEQYF